A single sample gave rise to the 13 T cell receptor beta chains below, sequenced in a study of shared clonotypes between healthy human individuals (dated by TCRdb to the early 2020s). Library prep was done by the immunoSEQ multiplex PCR assay. In its TCRdb copy, this immuneACCESS table keeps in-frame sequences only and misses some clones. Where compared with another copy, unresolved V genes explain less than half of these, and the others have no known cause. The sample includes about 490,000 clones, with less than 80% observed a single time. Under 15% of the sample is taken by the ten largest. Input material: PBMCs. These receptor sequences come from a woman between 40 and 55 years old in good health. Some clones in this sample may be carry-over from other donors' samples.

The J gene is TRBJ2-1, the V gene TRBV28; D is unresolved. This CDR3 contains 14 residues. CDR1 and CDR2 from the germline V gene are MDHEN and SYDVKM. Trimming stripped 7 bases from V and 0 bases from J, with 10 bases between. The CDR3 here is CASNIPSSYNEQFF. For the CDR3, the DNA is TGTGCCAGCAACATACCAAGCTCCTACAATGAGCAGTTCTTC.

The chain joins TRBV10-3 to TRBJ1-2, with TRBD1 as a possible D gene (5 bases). Germline CDR1 and CDR2: ENHRY and SYGVKD. V lost 0 bases and J lost 4, with 18 bases in between. This CDR3 region has 17 residues. The CDR3 sequence is CAISESLVRARIYGYTF. CDR3 in DNA: TGTGCCATCAGTGAGTCGCTTGTCAGGGCGAGAATCTATGGCTACACCTTC.

The chain recombines TRBV10-3 with TRBJ2-7; 12 nucleotides agree with TRBD2. With V trimmed by 2 bases and J by 2 bases, 1 base remained unmatched. The CDR3 is made up of 15 amino acids. Germline V gene sequence: CDR1 ENHRY, CDR2 SYGVKD. The CDR3 DNA sequence: TGTGCCATCAGTGAGGGACTAGCGGGGACCTACGAGCAGTACTTC. As protein: CAISEGLAGTYEQYF.

The chain is built from TRBV7-8 and TRBJ2-7, with a tentative D call TRBD1 (6 bases). This CDR3 is 15 amino acids long. Germline CDR1 and CDR2: SGHVS and FQNEAQ. Between the trimmed V and J ends, which lost 2 bases and 2 bases, there was a span of 13 bases. The CDR3 protein is CASSLPWTDAYEQYF. For the CDR3, the DNA is TGTGCCAGCAGCTTACCGTGGACAGACGCCTACGAGCAGTACTTC. Looking up the rest from reference TRBV7-8 and TRBJ2-7 gives the full variable domain: GAGVSQSPRYKVAKRGQDVALRCDPISGHVSLFWYQQALGQGPEFLTYFQNEAQLDKSGLPSDRFFAERPEGSVSTLKIQRTQQEDSAVYLCASSLPWTDAYEQYFGPGTRLTVT.

This chain links TRBV28 with TRBJ2-7, with D perhaps TRBD1 or TRBD2 (5 bases each). The germline V and J ends were trimmed by 6 bases and 4 bases, with 25 bases remaining between them. Per the germline V gene, CDR1 is MDHEN and CDR2 is SYDVKM. This CDR3 contains 17 residues. The CDR3 bases are TGTGCCAGCAGCCCCCCGAGTGGGGTTGGGGGATTATACGAGCAGTACTTC. Protein sequence: CASSPPSGVGGLYEQYF.

A remark on this clone: This sample includes further DNA sequences coding for the same CDR3. The V gene is TRBV5-1, the J gene TRBJ2-7; maybe TRBD1 (6 bases). The germline V and J ends were trimmed by 0 bases and 2 bases, with 9 bases remaining between them. CDR1 and CDR2 (germline): SGHRS, YFSETQ. CDR3 length: 14 residues. CDR3 coding DNA: TGCGCCAGCAGCTTGGGACAGGAAGCCTACGAGCAGTACTTC. Translated, it gives CASSLGQEAYEQYF.

This clone was recorded many times. This sample includes further DNA sequences coding for the same CDR3. This chain joins TRBV27 and TRBJ2-1, with 8 bases matching TRBD1. CDR3 length: 18 residues. V shed 7 bases, J shed 6 bases, and the junction held 20 bases outside the gene matches. The germline gives CDR1 MNHEY, CDR2 SMNVEV (reference sequence). The CDR3 sequence is CASNPQGQGTVGVNEQFF. The CDR3 DNA reads TGTGCCAGCAATCCCCAAGGACAGGGAACAGTAGGAGTCAATGAGCAGTTCTTC.

This clone was seen a single time. The chain couples TRBV28 to TRBJ1-4; D gene ambiguous. The CDR3 has 16 amino acids. Germline V gene lookup returns CDR1 MDHEN and CDR2 SYDVKM. V was pared by 1 base and J by 0 bases, with 9 bases between. CDR3 loop: CASSLSTETTNEKLFF. In DNA form, the CDR3 reads TGTGCCAGCAGTTTATCGACGGAGACAACTAATGAAAAACTGTTTTTT.

This clone turned up a few times. The rearrangement uses TRBV6-5 and TRBJ1-5; 8 bases are shared with TRBD1. This CDR3 has 14 amino acids. Germline V gene data show CDR1 as MNHEY and CDR2 as SVGAGI. V shed 5 bases and J 5 bases; nucleotides not matched to a gene: 5. The CDR3 DNA reads TGTGCCAGCAGTGGACAGGGTGGATATCAGCCCCAGCATTTT. Translated: CASSGQGGYQPQHF.

As for this clone: Different DNA sequences within this sample yield the same CDR3. This sequence joins TRBV7-3 and TRBJ2-5; the match to TRBD2 covers 7 bases. The J segment lost 3 bases and the V segment lost 3 bases, leaving 1 base of the junction unmatched. The germline V gene encodes CDR1 SGHTA and CDR2 FQGTGA. The CDR3 extends over 13 amino acids. In DNA, the CDR3 is TGTGCCAGCAGCTTTGCGGGAGAAGAGACCCAGTACTTC. Translating gives CASSFAGEETQYF.

V and J are TRBV19 and TRBJ2-5; 11 bases are shared with TRBD2. Germline V CDR1 and CDR2: LNHDA, SQIVND (reference sequence). The CDR3 is made up of 16 amino acids. Trimming cost V 6 bases and J 4 bases; bases outside gene matches: 10. The CDR3: CASSPRGLAGSETQYF. CDR3 nucleotide sequence: TGTGCCAGTAGCCCCCGAGGACTAGCGGGCTCAGAGACCCAGTACTTC.

The chain joins TRBV4-2 to TRBJ1-1, with 9 bases identical to TRBD1. This CDR3 is built from 20 residues. The germline V gene encodes CDR1 LGHNA and CDR2 YNFKEQ. With 1 base clipped from V and 0 bases from J, the junction kept 15 bases outside the gene matches. In DNA, the CDR3 is TGTGCCAGCAGCCAAGTGGAACCGGGACAGGGATTCTATATGAACACTGAAGCTTTCTTT. Translated, it gives CASSQVEPGQGFYMNTEAFF.

There are a few counts of this clone. The identical CDR3 is also encoded by other nucleotide sequences in the sample. V gene TRBV28 combines with J gene TRBJ1-2; TRBD1 agrees at 7 bases. This CDR3 has 16 residues. CDR1 MDHEN and CDR2 SYDVKM come from the germline V gene. J lost 0 bases, V lost 6 bases, and 10 bases had no gene match. CDR3 in amino acids: CASRPTGEATNYGYTF. As DNA, the CDR3 is TGTGCCAGCAGACCCACAGGGGAAGCGACTAACTATGGCTACACCTTC.